The entry below describes one T cell receptor beta chain. Its antigen is not known. The sample comes from a study of CXCR3-negative and CXCR3-positive naive CD8 T cells. General study results and limits: The study found more hydrophobic TRB CDR3s in CXCR3-positive naive cells than in CXCR3-negative naive cells.

The libraries of TRB cDNA were prepared using 5' RACE with UMI labels. Using the 5' RACE reads, TCRdb records one entry per CDR3 protein without DNA. This table holds 140,000 to 150,000 distinct CDR3 sequences. The length of the CDR3 is 16 residues. In germline, CDR1 is MGHRA, CDR2 YSYEKL. The source of this sequence is a human donor in good health. Some clones in this sample may be carry-over from other donors' samples. The specimen sequenced was naive CXCR3+ CD8+ T cells from blood. Subset of the sample: CD45RO-CCR7+CD27+CD95- naive CD8+ T cells expressing CXCR3 (TNR3+). This chain links TRBV4-1 with TRBJ1-5; with no DNA, the TCRdb D assignment of TRBD1 cannot be verified. This CDR3 reads CASSQDRTGGDQPQHF.